The 13 T cell receptor beta chains below all came from one sample that was sequenced in a study of cytomegalovirus exposure and HLA in healthy donors. The PCR was carried out with 60 Vbeta primers and 13 Jbeta primers. Only in-frame clones appear in the TCRdb table, and some are missing; sequencing was by immunoSEQ multiplex PCR. This table holds over 75,000 clones, around 60% found once. Sequencing was carried out using PBMCs. All receptors derive from a human donor in good health.

The CDR3 loop is CASSASGTGGEAFF. CDR3 in DNA: TGTGCCAGCAGCGCCTCCGGGACAGGGGGTGAAGCTTTCTTT. The genes are TRBV9 and TRBJ1-1; 11 bases are a match to TRBD1. With 3 bases clipped from V and 7 bases from J, the junction kept 5 bases outside the gene matches. The germline V gene encodes CDR1 SGDLS and CDR2 YYNGEE. There are 14 residues in the CDR3.

The chain combines TRBV2 with TRBJ2-1, with 15 bases identical to TRBD2. The V gene's germline CDR1 is SNHLY and CDR2 FYNNEI. This CDR3 comprises 15 residues. V lost 5 bases to trimming and J lost 7 bases; unmatched junction nucleotides: 3. CDR3 nucleotides: TGTGCCAGCAGTACGGGACTAGCGGGGGGAAATGAGCAGTTCTTC. It encodes CASSTGLAGGNEQFF.

This clone has a handful of counts. The rearrangement joins TRBV7-2 to TRBJ2-7, with 8 bases lining up with TRBD1. The CDR3 runs to 15 residues. J lost 2 bases, V lost 2 bases, and 5 bases had no gene match. CDR1 SGHTA and CDR2 FQGNSA come from the germline V gene. The CDR3 region is CASSLTSGQAYEQYF. The CDR3 DNA is TGTGCCAGCAGCTTAACGTCGGGACAGGCCTACGAGCAGTACTTC.

This sequence joins TRBV4-3 and TRBJ1-2, with 8 bases matching TRBD1. The CDR3 runs to 14 residues. The V segment lost 4 bases and the J segment 4 bases; nucleotides outside the gene matches: 5. The germline CDR1 and CDR2 sequences are LGHNA and YSLEER. CDR3 bases: TGCGCCAGCAGCCGAGACAGGGGTGTCTATGGCTACACCTTC. This codes for CASSRDRGVYGYTF.

DNA of the CDR3: TGTGCCAGCAGCCGCCGGGACAGGGCAACTGAAGCTTTCTTT. Its protein is CASSRRDRATEAFF. V and J are TRBV7-2 and TRBJ1-1; 9 nucleotides align to TRBD1. Germline-derived CDR1 and CDR2 are SGHTA and FQGNSA. CDR3 length equals 14 residues. The J segment lost 5 bases and the V segment lost 5 bases, leaving 6 bases of the junction unmatched.

The chain has TRBV29-1 and TRBJ2-5; 8 nucleotides align to TRBD2. The CDR3 runs to 13 residues. The germline V gene has CDR1 SQVTM and CDR2 ANQGSEA. The V gene end was trimmed by 8 bases and the J gene end by 4 bases; junction bases not matched to a gene: 9. The CDR3 spells CSLTSGTRETQYF. The CDR3 DNA follows: TGCAGCTTGACATCCGGGACTAGAGAGACCCAGTACTTC.

The genes are TRBV4-3 and TRBJ2-5; 9 nucleotides match TRBD2. Germline lookup yields CDR1 LGHNA and CDR2 YSLEER. The V gene end was trimmed by 4 bases and the J gene end by 4 bases; junction bases not matched to a gene: 22. The CDR3 extends over 20 amino acids. CDR3 loop: CASSPDHWGRDGGGGETQYF. The DNA for the CDR3 is TGCGCCAGCAGCCCCGACCATTGGGGCAGGGACGGCGGGGGGGGAGAGACCCAGTACTTC.

V gene TRBV2 combines with J gene TRBJ1-4; TRBD1 aligns across 10 bases. The CDR3 consists of 18 residues. Trimming cost V 4 bases and J 3 bases; bases outside gene matches: 11. The germline V gene encodes CDR1 SNHLY and CDR2 FYNNEI. DNA for the CDR3: TGTGCCAGCAGTGTCCGGGACAGGGGCTTTGTGGCTAATGAAAAACTGTTTTTT. Protein product: CASSVRDRGFVANEKLFF.

The V and J genes are TRBV6-5 and TRBJ2-7; TRBD2 matches 10 bases. V trimming: 4 bases; J trimming: 4 bases; junction bases outside the gene matches: 4. Germline CDR1 reads MNHEY; CDR2 reads SVGAGI. This CDR3 has 14 residues. The CDR3 is CASSSSGLAYEQYF. DNA for the CDR3: TGTGCCAGCAGTTCGTCGGGACTAGCGTACGAGCAGTACTTC.

This clone was seen a single time. The chain combines TRBV7-3 with TRBJ2-1; 9 positions agree with TRBD2. Germline V CDR1 and CDR2: SGHTA, FQGTGA. Germline trimming cut 5 bases from V and 4 bases from J; bases unmatched to any gene: 6. The CDR3 extends over 15 amino acids. The DNA of the CDR3 is TGTGCCAGCAGCCAAGTGGCGGGGGGGTACAATGAGCAGTTCTTC. Its protein is CASSQVAGGYNEQFF.

V is TRBV2 and J is TRBJ1-6; 7 bases are shared with TRBD1. Germline V gives CDR1 SNHLY, CDR2 FYNNEI. The CDR3 has 15 residues. J lost 11 bases, V lost 7 bases, and 14 bases had no gene match. The CDR3, as DNA: TGTGCCAGCACCAAGGGGGCCGCCCTGGTTGCACCCCTCCACTTT. This codes for CASTKGAALVAPLHF.

The rearrangement uses TRBV5-5 and TRBJ1-2; no clear D. The CDR3 sequence is 15 residues long. V lost 0 bases to trimming and J lost 2 bases, with 11 bases between them. Germline V lookup: CDR1 SGHKS, CDR2 YYEKEE (reference sequence). The CDR3 DNA reads as TGTGCCAGCAGCTTGGAGCCGGGAATCAACTATGGCTACACCTTC. Protein: CASSLEPGINYGYTF.

The chain couples TRBV19 to TRBJ1-2; no firm D call. Trimming took 9 bases from V and 4 from J, leaving 6 bases between them. There are 10 residues in the CDR3. The germline CDR1 and CDR2 sequences are LNHDA and SQIVND (reference sequence). The CDR3 here is CASSAYGYTF. The DNA of the CDR3 is TGTGCCAGCAGCGCCTATGGCTACACCTTC.